This T cell receptor (beta chain) derives from a study of chemoradiotherapy in HPV16-positive cancers. Study-wide results and caveats: Functional assays defining HPV-specific T cells used only two HPV16-positive patients.

This CDR3 is 15 amino acids long. Germline-derived CDR1 and CDR2 are SGHVS and FQNEAQ. V was trimmed by 1 base and J by 0 bases, leaving 10 bases between them. The method was immunoSEQ multiplex PCR; TCRdb's version includes in-frame clones alone and lacks a portion of them. The sample includes around 5,000 clones, approximately 80% of them seen just once. This clone has just a few counts. Its target is not known. The TCR sequence derives from a human donor with HPV-associated anogenital cancer. This specimen was tumor tissue, taken from a patient who underwent chemoradiotherapy. The chain is built from TRBV7-8 and TRBJ2-7, with D perhaps matching TRBD2 (6 bases). The CDR3 sequence is CASSLGSSASYEQYF. CDR3 nucleotides: TGTGCCAGCAGCTTAGGTTCTAGCGCCTCCTACGAGCAGTACTTC.